One sample yielded the 18 T cell receptor beta chains listed below, sequenced in a study of T-cell memory formation after mild COVID-19. From the 5' RACE reads, TCRdb called clonotypes with MiXCR, one entry per CDR3 protein. The sample consists of roughly 610,000 distinct CDR3 sequences, 15% to 20% of them appearing once. Sequencing was carried out using PBMCs or a T cell subset sorted from them (not recorded which). These receptors all stem from an adult woman who had mild COVID-19 (a few samples of this study predate the infection). Cell type and time point are not known.

This clonotype appeared a few times. The rearrangement links TRBV7-9 to TRBJ2-7, with 14 bases aligning to TRBD2. Germline V lookup: CDR1 SEHNR, CDR2 FQNEAQ (reference sequence). This CDR3 has 16 residues. The V gene end was trimmed by 5 bases and the J gene end by 4 bases; junction bases not matched to a gene: 7. CDR3 protein: CASSKTSGRAVYEQYF. The CDR3 region has the DNA TGTGCCAGCAGCAAGACTAGCGGGAGGGCCGTGTACGAGCAGTACTTC.

The chain links TRBV11-2 to TRBJ2-1; D is perhaps TRBD2 (5 bases). V was pared by 3 bases and J by 11 bases, with 8 bases between. The CDR3 sequence is 11 residues long. CDR1 SGHAT and CDR2 FQNNGV come from the germline V gene. In DNA, the CDR3 is TGTGCCAGCAGCTTCGGCGGGCAGCAGTTCTTC. This sequence encodes CASSFGGQQFF.

CDR3 in amino acids: CATSRDHRLAGELFF. The CDR3 DNA reads as TGTGCCACCAGCAGAGATCATAGGTTAGCCGGGGAGCTGTTTTTT. This chain links TRBV15 with TRBJ2-2; no firm D call. Germline V gene data show CDR1 as LNHNV and CDR2 as YYDKDF (reference sequence). The CDR3 length is 15 residues. The ends were cut back, 0 bases at V and 6 bases at J, with 11 bases in the middle.

The chain employs TRBV29-1 and TRBJ2-7, with 10 bases lining up with TRBD1. V was pared by 6 bases and J by 3 bases, with 5 bases of the junction left unmatched. CDR3 length equals 13 residues. Germline lookup yields CDR1 SQVTM and CDR2 ANQGSEA. CDR3 sequence (DNA): TGCAGCGTAGTGGACAGGGGGTTCTACGAGCAGTACTTC. Its protein product is CSVVDRGFYEQYF.

This clonotype was seen only a few times. The V gene is TRBV7-9, the J gene TRBJ2-3; 9 bases fit TRBD2. Germline V gene sequence: CDR1 SEHNR, CDR2 FQNEAQ (reference sequence). Trimming took 3 bases from V and 2 from J; bases not matched to a gene: 3. The CDR3 is made up of 15 amino acids. In DNA form, the CDR3 reads TGTGCCAGCAGCTTTATAGCGGGGGCCACAGATACGCAGTATTTT. The encoded protein is CASSFIAGATDTQYF. The complete variable domain, with remaining parts taken from reference TRBV7-9 and TRBJ2-3, reads DTGVSQNPRHKITKRGQNVTFRCDPISEHNRLYWYRQTLGQGPEFLTYFQNEAQLEKSRLLSDRFSAERPKGSFSTLEIQRTEQGDSAMYLCASSFIAGATDTQYFGPGTRLTVL.

This clonotype occurred a few times. This chain links TRBV25-1 with TRBJ1-1; D might be TRBD1 (6 bases). The CDR3 spans 13 residues. The germline CDR1 and CDR2 sequences are MGHDK and SYGVNS. The germline V and J ends were trimmed by 7 bases and 1 base, with 10 bases remaining between them. This CDR3 is CASTGDTNTEAFF. DNA of the CDR3: TGTGCCAGCACCGGGGACACGAACACTGAAGCTTTCTTT. Full variable domain (outside the CDR3, taken from reference TRBV25-1 and TRBJ1-1): EADIYQTPRYLVIGTGKKITLECSQTMGHDKMYWYQQDPGMELHLIHYSYGVNSTEKGDLSSESTVSRIRTEHFPLTLESARPSHTSQYLCASTGDTNTEAFFGQGTRLTVV.

This clonotype was observed many times. V is TRBV6-5 and J is TRBJ2-7; D gene uncertain. This CDR3 comprises 13 residues. Trimming removed 5 bases at V and 0 bases at J, with 8 bases between. Germline values: CDR1 MNHEY, CDR2 SVGAGI. CDR3 DNA sequence: TGTGCCAGCAGTCCTTCTCCCTCCTACGAGCAGTACTTC. It is translated as CASSPSPSYEQYF.

The chain combines TRBV20-1 with TRBJ1-5, with 8 bases matching TRBD1. This CDR3 spans 15 amino acids. Germline trimming cut 0 bases from V and 6 bases from J; bases unmatched to any gene: 7. CDR1 is DFQATT and CDR2 is SNEGSKA in the germline V gene (reference sequence). The CDR3 bases are TGCAGTGCTAGAGATAAGGGACAGGTAGCTCAGCCCCAGCATTTT. Residues: CSARDKGQVAQPQHF.

The V and J genes are TRBV5-1 and TRBJ1-2; 8 nucleotides match TRBD1. J was trimmed by 2 bases and V by 1 base; bases with no gene match: 7. From germline, CDR1 is SGHRS and CDR2 YFSETQ. This CDR3 is built from 16 residues. As DNA, the CDR3 is TGCGCCAGCAGCTTGTCTTGGACAGGGACCAACTATGGCTACACCTTC. As protein: CASSLSWTGTNYGYTF. The full variable domain, its missing parts supplied by reference TRBV5-1 and TRBJ1-2, is KAGVTQTPRYLIKTRGQQVTLSCSPISGHRSVSWYQQTPGQGLQFLFEYFSETQRNKGNFPGRFSGRQFSNSRSEMNVSTLELGDSALYLCASSLSWTGTNYGYTFGSGTRLTVV.

The V gene is TRBV3-1, the J gene TRBJ1-1; D ambiguous. Germline CDR1 is LGHDT and CDR2 is YNNKEL (reference sequence). Trimming left V 1 base short and J 4 bases short, with 10 bases between. The CDR3 runs 14 residues. Written as DNA, the CDR3 is TGTGCCAGCAGCCAAGTCGACGGGATCACTGAAGCTTTCTTT. Residues: CASSQVDGITEAFF.

The chain is built from TRBV11-3 and TRBJ2-7; TRBD1 aligns across 7 bases. The trim removed 2 bases at V and 0 bases at J, leaving 10 bases unmatched. The germline V gene has CDR1 SGHNT and CDR2 YENEEA. The CDR3 runs to 17 residues. The CDR3: CASSLQSLQGISYEQYF. CDR3 DNA: TGTGCCAGCAGCTTACAATCGTTACAGGGGATCTCCTACGAGCAGTACTTC.

The chain joins TRBV7-2 to TRBJ2-7, with 7 bases lining up with TRBD1. CDR3 length: 16 residues. The V gene's germline CDR1 is SGHTA and CDR2 FQGNSA. With V trimmed by 3 bases and J by 0 bases, 8 bases remained unmatched. The DNA of the CDR3 is TGTGCCAGCAGCTTTACCGGGACAGAGAGCTCCTACGAGCAGTACTTC. It yields the protein CASSFTGTESSYEQYF.

The CDR3 loop is CAISGTDSRNYEQYF. Here the CDR3 DNA reads TGTGCCATCAGTGGAACCGACTCGAGGAACTACGAGCAGTACTTC. This rearrangement joins TRBV10-3 to TRBJ2-7; D unresolved. With 4 bases removed from V and 3 bases from J, the gap between germline ends came to 16 bases. Germline loops: CDR1 ENHRY, CDR2 SYGVKD. The CDR3 covers 15 residues.

This clonotype was found a few times. V and J are TRBV7-8 and TRBJ2-7; D may be TRBD1 (6 bases). The length of the CDR3 is 14 residues. Looked up from germline, CDR1 is SGHVS and CDR2 is FQNEAQ. The germline V and J ends were trimmed by 5 bases and 2 bases, with 13 bases remaining between them. Here the CDR3 reads CASSTTGNPYEQYF. DNA for the CDR3: TGTGCCAGCAGCACAACAGGGAACCCCTACGAGCAGTACTTC. Combining the CDR3 with reference TRBV7-8 and TRBJ2-7 gives the whole variable domain GAGVSQSPRYKVAKRGQDVALRCDPISGHVSLFWYQQALGQGPEFLTYFQNEAQLDKSGLPSDRFFAERPEGSVSTLKIQRTQQEDSAVYLCASSTTGNPYEQYFGPGTRLTVT.

The rearrangement joins TRBV5-1 to TRBJ1-6, with D unresolved. The V and J ends lost 4 bases and 9 bases respectively, with 14 bases between them. This CDR3 region has 14 residues. Germline CDR1 SGHRS, CDR2 YFSETQ. The DNA of the CDR3 is TGCGCCAGCAGCCCTACAGATTTCGGTTCACCCCTCCACTTT. Translated, it gives CASSPTDFGSPLHF.

This clonotype was observed a handful of times. The genes are TRBV7-8 and TRBJ2-1, with D tentatively TRBD1 (5 bases). The CDR3 is made up of 12 amino acids. The ends were cut back, 3 bases at V and 7 bases at J, with 7 bases in the middle. Germline values: CDR1 SGHVS, CDR2 FQNEAQ. Here the CDR3 DNA reads TGTGCCAGCAGCTTCAGGGTGAATGAGCAGTTCTTC. Its protein product is CASSFRVNEQFF.

The chain combines TRBV5-6 with TRBJ2-3, with D uncertain. Germline V gene sequence: CDR1 SGHDT, CDR2 YYEEEE. The V and J ends lost 4 bases and 2 bases respectively, with 23 bases between them. The length of the CDR3 is 18 residues. CDR3 DNA sequence: TGTGCCAGCAGCCCGGTCCCCGCCCGGACGCCGGTCACAGATACGCAGTATTTT. Protein: CASSPVPARTPVTDTQYF.

The chain recombines TRBV30 with TRBJ1-2; 8 bases line up with TRBD1. This CDR3 contains 14 residues. V shed 4 bases and J 4 bases; nucleotides not matched to a gene: 8. Germline assignment: CDR1 GTSNPN and CDR2 SVGIG (reference sequence). The CDR3 here is CAWKVRDRSYGYTF. DNA for the CDR3: TGTGCCTGGAAAGTTAGGGACAGGAGCTATGGCTACACCTTC.